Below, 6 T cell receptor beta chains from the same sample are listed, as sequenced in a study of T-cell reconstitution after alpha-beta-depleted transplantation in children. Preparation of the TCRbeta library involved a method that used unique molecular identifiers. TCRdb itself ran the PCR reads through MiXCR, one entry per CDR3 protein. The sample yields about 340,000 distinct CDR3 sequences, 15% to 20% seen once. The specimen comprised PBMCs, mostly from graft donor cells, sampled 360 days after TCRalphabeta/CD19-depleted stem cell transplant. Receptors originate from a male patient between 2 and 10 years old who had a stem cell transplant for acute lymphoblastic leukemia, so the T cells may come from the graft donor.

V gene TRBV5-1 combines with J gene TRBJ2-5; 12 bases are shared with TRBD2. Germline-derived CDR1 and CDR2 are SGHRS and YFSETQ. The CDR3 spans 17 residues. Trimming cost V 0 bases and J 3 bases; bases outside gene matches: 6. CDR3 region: CASSLVATSGRKETQYF. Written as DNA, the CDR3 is TGCGCCAGCAGCTTGGTGGCGACTAGCGGGAGAAAAGAGACCCAGTACTTC.

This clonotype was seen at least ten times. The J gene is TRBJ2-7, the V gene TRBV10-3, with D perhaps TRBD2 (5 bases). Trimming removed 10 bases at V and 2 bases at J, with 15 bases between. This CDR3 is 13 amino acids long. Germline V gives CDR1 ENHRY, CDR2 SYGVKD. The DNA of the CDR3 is TGTGCCAGCCGCGGTGTCGGGGCCTACGAGCAGTACTTC. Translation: CASRGVGAYEQYF.

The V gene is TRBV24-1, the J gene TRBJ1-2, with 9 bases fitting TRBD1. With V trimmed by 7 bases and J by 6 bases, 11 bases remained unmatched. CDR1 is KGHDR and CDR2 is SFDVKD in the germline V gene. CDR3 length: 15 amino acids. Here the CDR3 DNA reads TGTGCCACCAGCAACCTACGGACAGGGGAGGATGGCTACACCTTC. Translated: CATSNLRTGEDGYTF.

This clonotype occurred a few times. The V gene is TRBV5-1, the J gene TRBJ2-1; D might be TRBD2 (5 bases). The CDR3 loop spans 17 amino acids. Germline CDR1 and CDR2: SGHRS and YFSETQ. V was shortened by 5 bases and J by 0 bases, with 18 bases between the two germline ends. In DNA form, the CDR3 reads TGCGCCAGCAGAGCTTTTCTAGCTGTGAGCTCCTACAATGAGCAGTTCTTC. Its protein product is CASRAFLAVSSYNEQFF.

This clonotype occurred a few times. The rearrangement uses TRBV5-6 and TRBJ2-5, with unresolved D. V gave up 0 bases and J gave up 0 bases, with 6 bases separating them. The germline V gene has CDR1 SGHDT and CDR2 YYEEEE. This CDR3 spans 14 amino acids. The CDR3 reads CASSLVANQETQYF. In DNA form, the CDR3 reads TGTGCCAGCAGCTTGGTTGCAAACCAAGAGACCCAGTACTTC.

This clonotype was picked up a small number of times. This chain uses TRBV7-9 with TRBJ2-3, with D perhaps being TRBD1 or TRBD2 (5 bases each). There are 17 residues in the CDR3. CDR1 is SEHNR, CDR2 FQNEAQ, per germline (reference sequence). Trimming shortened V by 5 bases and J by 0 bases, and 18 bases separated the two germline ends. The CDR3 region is CASSPRWGRSSTDTQYF. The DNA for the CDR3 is TGTGCCAGCAGCCCGCGGTGGGGACGTTCTAGCACAGATACGCAGTATTTT.